This TCR beta chain was sequenced for a study of OX40 agonist ivuxolimab in advanced cancers. About this clone: Antigen specificity is unknown.

Study-wide findings and caveats: Compared with others, partial responders at 0.1-3.0 mg/kg displayed clonal expansion among the lowest. CD4+ and CD8+ T cells in blood underwent clonal expansion by week 6 at 0.1 to 3.0 mg/kg.

Trimming left V 0 bases short and J 9 bases short, with 11 bases between. This CDR3 is built from 13 residues. Germline V lookup: CDR1 SGHDT, CDR2 YYEEEE. Repertoires were generated with immunoSEQ multiplex PCR, while TCRdb's copy carries only in-frame clones and drops some. Of about 9,000 clones listed, over 70% are singletons. The rearrangement joins TRBV5-6 to TRBJ2-3; D tentatively fits TRBD1 or TRBD2 (5 bases each). The origin of this receptor is an adult with an advanced solid tumor such as melanoma, head and neck, liver or kidney cancer. The source was CD4+ or CD8+ T cells sorted from blood, collected in a trial of the OX40 agonist ivuxolimab. This CDR3 reads CASSLGEGTTQYF. In DNA, the CDR3 is TGTGCCAGCAGCTTGGGCGAAGGGACCACGCAGTATTTT.